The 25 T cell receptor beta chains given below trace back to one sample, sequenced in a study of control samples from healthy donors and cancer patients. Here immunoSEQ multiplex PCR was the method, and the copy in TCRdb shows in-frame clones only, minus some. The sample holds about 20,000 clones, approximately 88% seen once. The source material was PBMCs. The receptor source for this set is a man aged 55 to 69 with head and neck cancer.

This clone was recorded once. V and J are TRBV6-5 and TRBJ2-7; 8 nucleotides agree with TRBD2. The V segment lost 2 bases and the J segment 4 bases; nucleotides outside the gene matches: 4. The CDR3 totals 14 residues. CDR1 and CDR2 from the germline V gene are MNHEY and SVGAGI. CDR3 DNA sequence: TGTGCCAGCAGTTACCTTAGCGGGGAGTACGAGCAGTACTTC. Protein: CASSYLSGEYEQYF.

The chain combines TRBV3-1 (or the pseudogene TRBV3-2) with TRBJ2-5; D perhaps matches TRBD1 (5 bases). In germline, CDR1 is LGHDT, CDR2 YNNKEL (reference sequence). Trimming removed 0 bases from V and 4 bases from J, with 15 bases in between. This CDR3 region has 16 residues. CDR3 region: CASSQDLAGPPETQYF. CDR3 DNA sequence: TGTGCCAGCAGCCAAGATCTTGCAGGGCCTCCAGAGACCCAGTACTTC.

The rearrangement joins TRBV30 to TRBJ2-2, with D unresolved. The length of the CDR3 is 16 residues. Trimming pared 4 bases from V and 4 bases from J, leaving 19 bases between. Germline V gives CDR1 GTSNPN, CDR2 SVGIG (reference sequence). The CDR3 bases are TGTGCCTGGACCGCATGGGTCTCCATGGCCACCGGGGAGCTGTTTTTT. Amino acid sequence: CAWTAWVSMATGELFF.

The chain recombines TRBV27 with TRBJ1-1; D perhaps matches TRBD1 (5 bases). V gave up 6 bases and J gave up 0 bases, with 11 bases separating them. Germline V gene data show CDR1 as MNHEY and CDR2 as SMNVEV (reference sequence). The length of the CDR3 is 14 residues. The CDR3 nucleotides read TGTGCCAGCAGGTCCGGGACGGTGAACACTGAAGCTTTCTTT. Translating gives CASRSGTVNTEAFF.

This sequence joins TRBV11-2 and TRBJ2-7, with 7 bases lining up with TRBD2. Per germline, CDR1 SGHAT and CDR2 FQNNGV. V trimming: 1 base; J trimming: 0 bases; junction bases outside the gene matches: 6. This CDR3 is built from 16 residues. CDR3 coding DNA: TGTGCCAGCAGCTTAGTTGGGGGACTACTCTCCTACGAGCAGTACTTC. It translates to CASSLVGGLLSYEQYF.

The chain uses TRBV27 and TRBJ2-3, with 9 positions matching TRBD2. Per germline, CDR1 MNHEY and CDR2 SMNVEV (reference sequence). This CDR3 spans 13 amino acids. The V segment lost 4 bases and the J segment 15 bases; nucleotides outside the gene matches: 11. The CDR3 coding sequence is TGTGCCAGCAGTTCCCATCTAGCGGGGCCGTACTATTTT. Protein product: CASSSHLAGPYYF.

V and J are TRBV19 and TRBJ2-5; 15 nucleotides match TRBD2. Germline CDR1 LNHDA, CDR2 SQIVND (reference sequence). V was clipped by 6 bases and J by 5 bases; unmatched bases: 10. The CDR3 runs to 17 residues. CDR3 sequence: CASSPGGLAGGRETQYF. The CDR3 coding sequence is TGTGCCAGTAGCCCAGGGGGACTAGCGGGGGGCCGGGAGACCCAGTACTTC.

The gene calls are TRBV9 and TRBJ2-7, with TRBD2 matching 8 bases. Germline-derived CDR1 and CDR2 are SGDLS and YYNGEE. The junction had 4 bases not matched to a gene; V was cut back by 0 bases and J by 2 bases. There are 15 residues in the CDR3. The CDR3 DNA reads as TGTGCCAGCAGCGTAGCCCCGGGAGGGACCTACGAGCAGTACTTC. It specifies CASSVAPGGTYEQYF.

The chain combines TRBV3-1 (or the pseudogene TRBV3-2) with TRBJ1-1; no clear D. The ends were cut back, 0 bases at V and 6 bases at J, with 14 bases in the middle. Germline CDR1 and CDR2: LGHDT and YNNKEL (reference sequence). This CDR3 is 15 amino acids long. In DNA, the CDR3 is TGTGCCAGCAGCCAAGATGATGTCATATCGGCTGAAGCTTTCTTT. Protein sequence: CASSQDDVISAEAFF.

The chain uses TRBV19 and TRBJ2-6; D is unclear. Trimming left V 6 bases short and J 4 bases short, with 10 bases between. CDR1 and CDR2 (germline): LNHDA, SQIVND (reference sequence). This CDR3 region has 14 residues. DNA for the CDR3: TGTGCCAGTAGGGATCAGTCGGGGGCCAACGTCCTGACTTTC. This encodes CASRDQSGANVLTF.

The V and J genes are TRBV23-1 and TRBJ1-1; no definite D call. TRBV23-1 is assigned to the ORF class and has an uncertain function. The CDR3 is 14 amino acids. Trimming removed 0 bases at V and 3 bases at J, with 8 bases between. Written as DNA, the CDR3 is TGCGCCAGCAGTCAATCTGGCCCTTACACTGAAGCTTTCTTT. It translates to CASSQSGPYTEAFF.

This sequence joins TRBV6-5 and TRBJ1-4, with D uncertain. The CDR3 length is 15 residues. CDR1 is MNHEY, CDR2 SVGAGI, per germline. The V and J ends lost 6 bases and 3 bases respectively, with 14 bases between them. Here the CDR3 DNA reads TGTGCCAGCAGGAGGCTGGCCGGGGCTAATGAAAAACTGTTTTTT. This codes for CASRRLAGANEKLFF.

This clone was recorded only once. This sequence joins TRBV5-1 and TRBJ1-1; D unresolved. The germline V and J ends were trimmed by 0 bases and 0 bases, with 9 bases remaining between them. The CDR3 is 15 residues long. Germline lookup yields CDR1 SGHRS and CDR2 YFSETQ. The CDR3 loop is CASSLDYNMNTEAFF. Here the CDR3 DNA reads TGCGCCAGCAGCTTGGACTACAACATGAACACTGAAGCTTTCTTT.

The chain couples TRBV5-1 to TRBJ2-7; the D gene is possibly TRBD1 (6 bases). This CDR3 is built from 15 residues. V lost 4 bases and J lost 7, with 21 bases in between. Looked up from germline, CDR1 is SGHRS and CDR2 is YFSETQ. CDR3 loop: CASSQPGRGTDEQYF. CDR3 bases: TGCGCCAGCAGCCAGCCGGGCAGGGGAACTGATGAGCAGTACTTC.

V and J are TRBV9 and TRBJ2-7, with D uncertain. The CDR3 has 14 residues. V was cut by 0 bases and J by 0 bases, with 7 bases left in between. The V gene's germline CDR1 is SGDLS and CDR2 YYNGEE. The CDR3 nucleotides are TGTGCCAGCAGCGTAGGGGCGTTCTCCTACGAGCAGTACTTC. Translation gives CASSVGAFSYEQYF. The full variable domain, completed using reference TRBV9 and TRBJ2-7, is DSGVTQTPKHLITATGQRVTLRCSPRSGDLSVYWYQQSLDQGLQFLIQYYNGEERAKGNILERFSAQQFPDLHSELNLSSLELGDSALYFCASSVGAFSYEQYFGPGTRLTVT.

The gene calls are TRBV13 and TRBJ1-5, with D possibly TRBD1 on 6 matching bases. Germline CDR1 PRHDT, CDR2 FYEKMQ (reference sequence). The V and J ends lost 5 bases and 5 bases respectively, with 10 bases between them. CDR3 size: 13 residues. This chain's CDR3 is CASSGGRDQPQHF. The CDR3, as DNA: TGTGCCAGCAGCGGGGGGCGGGATCAGCCCCAGCATTTT.

CDR3 residues: CASSETDTQYF. The CDR3 DNA reads as TGTGCCAGTTCGGAAACAGATACGCAGTATTTT. The J gene is TRBJ2-3, the V gene TRBV19; unclear D gene. V lost 8 bases and J lost 3, with 6 bases in between. The germline V gene has CDR1 LNHDA and CDR2 SQIVND (reference sequence). This CDR3 is built from 11 residues.

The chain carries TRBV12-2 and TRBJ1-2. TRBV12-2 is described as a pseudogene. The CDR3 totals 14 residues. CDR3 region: CASRFLPSLYGYTF. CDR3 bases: TGTGCAAGTCGCTTCCTACCCTCGCTCTATGGCTACACCTTC.

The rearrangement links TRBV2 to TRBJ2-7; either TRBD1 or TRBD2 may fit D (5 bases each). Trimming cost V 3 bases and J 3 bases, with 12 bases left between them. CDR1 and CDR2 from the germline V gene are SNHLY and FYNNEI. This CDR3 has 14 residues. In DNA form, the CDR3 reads TGTGCCAGCAGTGAGCAGGGTGAGGGCTACGAGCAGTACTTC. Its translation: CASSEQGEGYEQYF.

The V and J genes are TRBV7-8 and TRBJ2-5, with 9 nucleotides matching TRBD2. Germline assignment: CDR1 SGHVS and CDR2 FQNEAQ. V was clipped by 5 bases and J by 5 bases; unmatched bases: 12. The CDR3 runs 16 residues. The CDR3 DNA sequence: TGTGCCAGCAGCAGCGGTGGTAGCGGGGGTTTTGAGACCCAGTACTTC. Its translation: CASSSGGSGGFETQYF.

The CDR3 nucleotides are TGTGCCAGCAGCTTTTCCAGCGGGGGGAGCTCCTACAATGAGCAGTTCTTC. Translation gives CASSFSSGGSSYNEQFF. V gene TRBV11-2 combines with J gene TRBJ2-1, with TRBD2 identical over 9 bases. The CDR3 length is 17 residues. V lost 3 bases and J lost 0; bases outside the gene matches: 6. CDR1 is SGHAT, CDR2 FQNNGV, per germline.

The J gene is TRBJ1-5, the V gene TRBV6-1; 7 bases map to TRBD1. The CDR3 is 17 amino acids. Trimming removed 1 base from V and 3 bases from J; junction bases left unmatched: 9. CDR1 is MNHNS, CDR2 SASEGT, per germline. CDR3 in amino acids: CASSEGVRDSFNQPQHF. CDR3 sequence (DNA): TGTGCCAGCAGTGAAGGGGTCCGGGACAGCTTCAATCAGCCCCAGCATTTT.

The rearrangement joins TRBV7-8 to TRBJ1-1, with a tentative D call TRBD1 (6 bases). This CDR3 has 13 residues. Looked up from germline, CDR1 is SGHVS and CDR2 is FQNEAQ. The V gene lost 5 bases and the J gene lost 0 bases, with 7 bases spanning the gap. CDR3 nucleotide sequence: TGTGCCAGCAGCCGGACAGTGAACACTGAAGCTTTCTTT. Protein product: CASSRTVNTEAFF.

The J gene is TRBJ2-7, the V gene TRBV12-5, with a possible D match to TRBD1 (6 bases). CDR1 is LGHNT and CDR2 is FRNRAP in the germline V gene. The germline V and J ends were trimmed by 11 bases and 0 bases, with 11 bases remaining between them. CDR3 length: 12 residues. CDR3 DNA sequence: TGTGCTTCAGGGGTTAACTCCTACGAGCAGTACTTC. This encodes CASGVNSYEQYF.

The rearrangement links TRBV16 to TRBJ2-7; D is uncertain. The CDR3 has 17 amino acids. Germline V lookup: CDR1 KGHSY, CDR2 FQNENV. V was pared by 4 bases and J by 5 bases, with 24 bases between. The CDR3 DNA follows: TGTGCCAGCAGCCCCGTGCCGGTGGCCTTAGGCACCCACGAGCAGTACTTC. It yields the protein CASSPVPVALGTHEQYF. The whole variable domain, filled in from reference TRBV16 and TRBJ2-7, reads GEEVAQTPKHLVRGEGQKAKLYCAPIKGHSYVFWYQQVLKNEFKFLISFQNENVFDETGMPKERFSAKCLPNSPCSLEIQATKLEDSAVYFCASSPVPVALGTHEQYFGPGTRLTVT.